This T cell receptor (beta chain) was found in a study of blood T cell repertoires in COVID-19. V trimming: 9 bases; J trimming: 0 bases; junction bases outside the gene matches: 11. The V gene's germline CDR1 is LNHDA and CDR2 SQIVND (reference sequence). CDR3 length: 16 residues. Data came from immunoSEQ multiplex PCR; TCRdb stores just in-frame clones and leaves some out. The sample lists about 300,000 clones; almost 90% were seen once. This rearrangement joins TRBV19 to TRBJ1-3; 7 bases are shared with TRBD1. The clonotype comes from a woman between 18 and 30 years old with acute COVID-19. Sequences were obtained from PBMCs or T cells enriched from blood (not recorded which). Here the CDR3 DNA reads TGTGCCAGCCGACTGCGGACAGGACGCTCTGGAAACACCATATATTTT. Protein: CASRLRTGRSGNTIYF.